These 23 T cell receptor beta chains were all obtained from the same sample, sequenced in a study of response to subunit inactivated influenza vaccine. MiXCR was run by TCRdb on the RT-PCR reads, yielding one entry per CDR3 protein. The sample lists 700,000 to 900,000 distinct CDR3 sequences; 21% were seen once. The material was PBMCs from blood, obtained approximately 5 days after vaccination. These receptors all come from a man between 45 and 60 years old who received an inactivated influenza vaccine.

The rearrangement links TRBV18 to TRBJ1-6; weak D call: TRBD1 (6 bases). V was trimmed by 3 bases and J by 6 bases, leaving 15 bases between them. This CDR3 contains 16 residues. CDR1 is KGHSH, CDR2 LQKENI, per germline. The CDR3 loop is CASSPLQGLFNSPLHF. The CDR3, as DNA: TGTGCCAGCTCACCGTTACAGGGACTGTTTAATTCACCCCTCCACTTT.

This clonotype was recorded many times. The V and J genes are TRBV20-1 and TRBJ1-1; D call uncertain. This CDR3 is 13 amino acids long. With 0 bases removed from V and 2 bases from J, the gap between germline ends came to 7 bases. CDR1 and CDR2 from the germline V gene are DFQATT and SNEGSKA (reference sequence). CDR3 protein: CSARETPNTEAFF. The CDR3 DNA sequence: TGCAGTGCTAGAGAAACCCCAAACACTGAAGCTTTCTTT.

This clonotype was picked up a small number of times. As DNA, the CDR3 is TGTGCCAGCAGCTTAGCTGTGCTAGCGGGAGATCTAGATACGCAGTATTTT. Translated, it gives CASSLAVLAGDLDTQYF. The chain recombines TRBV7-9 with TRBJ2-3; TRBD2 matches at 10 bases. V dropped 0 bases and J dropped 5; count of bases not matched to a gene: 8. The germline gives CDR1 SEHNR, CDR2 FQNEAQ (reference sequence). The CDR3 is 17 amino acids.

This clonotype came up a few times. The CDR3 spells CASSQEIAGSGNTIYF. The CDR3 coding sequence is TGCGCCAGCAGCCAAGAAATCGCTGGCTCTGGAAACACCATATATTTT. The chain uses TRBV4-1 and TRBJ1-3, with no clear D. V gave up 0 bases and J gave up 0 bases, with 9 bases separating them. Germline V gene data show CDR1 as MGHRA and CDR2 as YSYEKL. This CDR3 is built from 16 residues.

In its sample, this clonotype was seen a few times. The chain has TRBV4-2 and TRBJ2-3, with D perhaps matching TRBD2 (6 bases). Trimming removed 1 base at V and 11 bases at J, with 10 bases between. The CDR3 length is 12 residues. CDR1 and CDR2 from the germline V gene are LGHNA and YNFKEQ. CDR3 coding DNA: TGTGCCAGCAGCCAAGCCCGGGAGTTGCAGTATTTT. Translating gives CASSQARELQYF.

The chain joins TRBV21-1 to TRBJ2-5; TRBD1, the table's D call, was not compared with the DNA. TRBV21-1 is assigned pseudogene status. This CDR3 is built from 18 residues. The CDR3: CASSSCLRDRGRGETQYF. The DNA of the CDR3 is TGTGCCAGCAGCTCCTGCCTCCGGGACAGGGGGCGCGGAGAGACCCAGTACTTC.

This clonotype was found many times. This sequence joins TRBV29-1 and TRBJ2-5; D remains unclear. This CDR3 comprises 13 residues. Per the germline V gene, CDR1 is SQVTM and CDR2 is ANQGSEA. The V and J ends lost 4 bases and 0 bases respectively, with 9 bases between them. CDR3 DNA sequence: TGCAGCGTTGGCACCTTGTACCAAGAGACCCAGTACTTC. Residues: CSVGTLYQETQYF. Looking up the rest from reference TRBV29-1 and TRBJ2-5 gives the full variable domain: SAVISQKPSRDICQRGTSLTIQCQVDSQVTMMFWYRQQPGQSLTLIATANQGSEATYESGFVIDKFPISRPNLTFSTLTVSNMSPEDSSIYLCSVGTLYQETQYFGPGTRLLVL.

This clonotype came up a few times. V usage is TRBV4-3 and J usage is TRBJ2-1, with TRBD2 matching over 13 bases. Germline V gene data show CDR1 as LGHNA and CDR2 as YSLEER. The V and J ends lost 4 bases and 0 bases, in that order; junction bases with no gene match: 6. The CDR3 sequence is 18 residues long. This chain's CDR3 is CASSLGTSGAASYNEQFF. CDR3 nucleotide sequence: TGCGCCAGCAGCCTCGGGACTAGCGGGGCCGCCTCCTACAATGAGCAGTTCTTC.

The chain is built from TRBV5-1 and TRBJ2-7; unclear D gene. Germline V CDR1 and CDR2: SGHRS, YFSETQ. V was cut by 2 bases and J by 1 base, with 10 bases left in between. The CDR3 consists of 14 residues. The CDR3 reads CASSFLADSYEQYF. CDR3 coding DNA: TGCGCCAGCAGCTTTTTAGCCGATTCCTACGAGCAGTACTTC.

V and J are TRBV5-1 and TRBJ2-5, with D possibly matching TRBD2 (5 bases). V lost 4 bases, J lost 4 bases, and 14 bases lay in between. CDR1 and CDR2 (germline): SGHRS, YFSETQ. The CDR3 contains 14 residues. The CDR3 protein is CASSLTDGGETQYF. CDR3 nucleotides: TGCGCCAGCAGCCTAACGGACGGAGGAGAGACCCAGTACTTC.

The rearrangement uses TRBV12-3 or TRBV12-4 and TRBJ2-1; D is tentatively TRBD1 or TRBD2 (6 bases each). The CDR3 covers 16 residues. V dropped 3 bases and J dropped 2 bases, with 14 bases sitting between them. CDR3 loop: CASSFDGGITYNEQFF. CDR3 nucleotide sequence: TGTGCCAGCAGTTTCGACGGGGGCATTACCTACAATGAGCAGTTCTTC.

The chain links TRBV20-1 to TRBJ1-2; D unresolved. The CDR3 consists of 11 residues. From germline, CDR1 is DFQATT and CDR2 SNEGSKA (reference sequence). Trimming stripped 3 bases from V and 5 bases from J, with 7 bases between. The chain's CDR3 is CSARERYGYTF. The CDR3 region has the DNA TGCAGTGCTAGGGAGAGATATGGCTACACCTTC.

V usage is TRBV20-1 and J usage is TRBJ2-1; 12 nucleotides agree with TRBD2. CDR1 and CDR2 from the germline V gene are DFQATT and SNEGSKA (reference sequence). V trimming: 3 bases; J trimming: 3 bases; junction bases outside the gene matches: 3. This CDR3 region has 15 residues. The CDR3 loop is CSARLAGGIYNEQFF. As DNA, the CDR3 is TGCAGTGCTAGGCTAGCGGGAGGGATCTACAATGAGCAGTTCTTC.

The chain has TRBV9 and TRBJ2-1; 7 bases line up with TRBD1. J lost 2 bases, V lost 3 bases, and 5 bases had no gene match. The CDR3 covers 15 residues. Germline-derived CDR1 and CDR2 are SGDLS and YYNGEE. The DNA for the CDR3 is TGTGCCAGCAGCGCCTTAGGGACAGCCTACAATGAGCAGTTCTTC. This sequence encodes CASSALGTAYNEQFF.

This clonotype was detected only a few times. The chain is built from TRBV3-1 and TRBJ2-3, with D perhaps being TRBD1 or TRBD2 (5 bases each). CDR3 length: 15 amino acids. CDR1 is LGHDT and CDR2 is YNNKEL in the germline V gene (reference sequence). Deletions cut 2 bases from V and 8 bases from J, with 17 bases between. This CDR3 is CASSQWDGNLGTQYF. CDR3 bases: TGTGCCAGCAGCCAATGGGACGGAAACCTGGGTACGCAGTATTTT.

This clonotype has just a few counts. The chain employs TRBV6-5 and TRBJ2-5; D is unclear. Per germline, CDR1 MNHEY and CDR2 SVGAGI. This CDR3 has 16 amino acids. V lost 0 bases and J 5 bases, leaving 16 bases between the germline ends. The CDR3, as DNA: TGTGCCAGCAGTTACTCGCCCCCGCGGATTGTGGAGACCCAGTACTTC. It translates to CASSYSPPRIVETQYF.

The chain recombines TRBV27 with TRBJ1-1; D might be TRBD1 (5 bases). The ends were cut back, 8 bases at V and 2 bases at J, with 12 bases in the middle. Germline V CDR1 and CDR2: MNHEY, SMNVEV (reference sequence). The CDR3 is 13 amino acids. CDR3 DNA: TGTGCCAGCGGGGTCAGGGAAAACACTGAAGCTTTCTTT. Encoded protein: CASGVRENTEAFF.

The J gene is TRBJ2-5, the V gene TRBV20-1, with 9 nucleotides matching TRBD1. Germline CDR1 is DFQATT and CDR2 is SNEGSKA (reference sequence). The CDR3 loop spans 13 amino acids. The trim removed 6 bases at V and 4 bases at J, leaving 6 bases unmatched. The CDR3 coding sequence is TGCAGTGCGGATACAGGGGGCCGAGAGACCCAGTACTTC. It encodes CSADTGGRETQYF.

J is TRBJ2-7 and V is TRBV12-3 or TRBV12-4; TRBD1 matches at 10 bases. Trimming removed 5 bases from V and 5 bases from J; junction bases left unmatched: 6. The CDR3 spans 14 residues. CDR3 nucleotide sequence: TGTGCCAGCAGTACCCGGGACAGGGGAAACGAGCAGTACTTC. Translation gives CASSTRDRGNEQYF.

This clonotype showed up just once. The CDR3 is CAISVTGPGDEQYF. CDR3 DNA: TGTGCCATCAGCGTAACAGGGCCAGGGGACGAGCAGTACTTC. The chain joins TRBV10-3 to TRBJ2-7; D is perhaps TRBD1 (6 bases). V lost 6 bases and J 5 bases, leaving 17 bases between the germline ends. Germline loops: CDR1 ENHRY, CDR2 SYGVKD. This CDR3 has 14 amino acids.

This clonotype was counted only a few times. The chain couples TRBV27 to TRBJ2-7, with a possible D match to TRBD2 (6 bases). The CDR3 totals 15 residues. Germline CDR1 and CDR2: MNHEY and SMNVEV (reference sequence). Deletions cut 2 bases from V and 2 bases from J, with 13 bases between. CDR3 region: CASSLRRALPYEQYF. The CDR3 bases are TGTGCCAGCAGTTTACGGAGGGCACTTCCCTACGAGCAGTACTTC.

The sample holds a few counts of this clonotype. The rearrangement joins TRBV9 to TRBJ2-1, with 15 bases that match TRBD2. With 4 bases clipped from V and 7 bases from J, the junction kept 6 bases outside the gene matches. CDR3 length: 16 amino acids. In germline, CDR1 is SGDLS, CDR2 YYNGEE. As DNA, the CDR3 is TGTGCCAGCAGCCCCCACGGGACTAGCGGGAGGAATGAGCAGTTCTTC. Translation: CASSPHGTSGRNEQFF.

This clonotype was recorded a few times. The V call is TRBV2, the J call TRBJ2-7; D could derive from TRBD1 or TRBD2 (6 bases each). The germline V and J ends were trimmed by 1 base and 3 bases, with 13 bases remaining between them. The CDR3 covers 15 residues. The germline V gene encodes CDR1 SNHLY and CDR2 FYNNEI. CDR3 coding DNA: TGTGCCAGCAGTGAAGAATTGGGGGGCCTCTACGAGCAGTACTTC. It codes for CASSEELGGLYEQYF.